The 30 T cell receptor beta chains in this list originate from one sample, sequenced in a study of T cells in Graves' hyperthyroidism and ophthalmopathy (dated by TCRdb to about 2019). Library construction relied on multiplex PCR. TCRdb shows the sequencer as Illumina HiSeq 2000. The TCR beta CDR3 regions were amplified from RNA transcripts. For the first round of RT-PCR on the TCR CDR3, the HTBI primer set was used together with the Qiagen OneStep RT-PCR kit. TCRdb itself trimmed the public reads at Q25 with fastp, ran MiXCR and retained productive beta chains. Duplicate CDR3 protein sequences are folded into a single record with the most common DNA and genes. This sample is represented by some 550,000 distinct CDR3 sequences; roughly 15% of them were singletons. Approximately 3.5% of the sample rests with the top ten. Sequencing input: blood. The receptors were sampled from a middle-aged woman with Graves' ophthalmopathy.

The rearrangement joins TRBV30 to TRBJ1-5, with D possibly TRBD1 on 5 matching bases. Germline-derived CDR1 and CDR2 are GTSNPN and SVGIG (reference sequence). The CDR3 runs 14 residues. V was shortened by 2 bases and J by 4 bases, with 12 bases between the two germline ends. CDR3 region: CAWSIRGTNQPQHF. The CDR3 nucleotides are TGTGCCTGGAGTATAAGGGGAACAAATCAGCCCCAGCATTTT.

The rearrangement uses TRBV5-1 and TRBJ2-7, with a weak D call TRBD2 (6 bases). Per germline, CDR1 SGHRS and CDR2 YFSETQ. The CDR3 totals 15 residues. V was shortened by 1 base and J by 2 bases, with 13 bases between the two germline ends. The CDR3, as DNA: TGCGCCAGCAGCTTGTCCGCGGGATCACCCTACGAGCAGTACTTC. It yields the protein CASSLSAGSPYEQYF.

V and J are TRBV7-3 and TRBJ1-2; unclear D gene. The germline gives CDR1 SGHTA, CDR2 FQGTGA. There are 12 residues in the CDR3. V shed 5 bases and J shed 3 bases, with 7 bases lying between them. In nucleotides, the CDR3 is TGTGCCAGCAGCCGGCTCTACTATGGCTACACCTTC. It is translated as CASSRLYYGYTF.

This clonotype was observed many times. DNA of the CDR3: TGTGCCAGCAGACCGACTACTATTCCCTACGAGCAGTACTTC. It specifies CASRPTTIPYEQYF. The chain has TRBV28 and TRBJ2-7; D perhaps matches TRBD2 (5 bases). V was trimmed by 6 bases and J by 2 bases, leaving 14 bases between them. This CDR3 spans 14 amino acids. CDR1 and CDR2 (germline): MDHEN, SYDVKM.

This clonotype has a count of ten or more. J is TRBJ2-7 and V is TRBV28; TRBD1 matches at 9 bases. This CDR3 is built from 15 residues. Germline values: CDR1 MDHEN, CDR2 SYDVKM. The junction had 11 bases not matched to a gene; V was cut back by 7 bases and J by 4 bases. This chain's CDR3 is CASTASGTGKYEQYF. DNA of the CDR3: TGTGCCAGCACCGCTTCCGGGACAGGGAAGTACGAGCAGTACTTC.

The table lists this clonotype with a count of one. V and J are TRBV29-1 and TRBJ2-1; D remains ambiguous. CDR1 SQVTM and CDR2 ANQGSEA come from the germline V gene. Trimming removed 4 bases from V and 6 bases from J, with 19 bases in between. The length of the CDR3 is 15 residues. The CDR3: CSVGRAVSRGNEQFF. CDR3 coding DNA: TGCAGCGTTGGGCGCGCGGTCTCCCGTGGCAATGAGCAGTTCTTC.

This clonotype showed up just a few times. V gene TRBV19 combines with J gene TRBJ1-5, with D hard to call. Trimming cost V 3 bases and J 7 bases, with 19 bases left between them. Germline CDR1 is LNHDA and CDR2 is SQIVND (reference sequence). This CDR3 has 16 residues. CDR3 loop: CASSIGKGGSLQPQHF. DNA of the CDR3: TGTGCCAGTAGTATCGGTAAGGGAGGGTCTTTGCAGCCCCAGCATTTT.

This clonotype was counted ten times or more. CDR3 nucleotides: TGCAGTGCTGGGAGGACTAGAAAGACAGATACGCAGTATTTT. Protein: CSAGRTRKTDTQYF. V and J are TRBV20-1 and TRBJ2-3; 7 bases are shared with TRBD2. Looked up from germline, CDR1 is DFQATT and CDR2 is SNEGSKA (reference sequence). The CDR3 has 14 residues. Losses at the gene ends were 5 bases for V and 3 bases for J; bases not matched to a gene: 8.

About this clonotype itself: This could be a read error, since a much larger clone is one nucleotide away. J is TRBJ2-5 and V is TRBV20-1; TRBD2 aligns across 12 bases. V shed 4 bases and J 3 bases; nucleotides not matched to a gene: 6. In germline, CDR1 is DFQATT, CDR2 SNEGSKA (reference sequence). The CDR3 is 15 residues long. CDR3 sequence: CSAKGLAGGKETQYF. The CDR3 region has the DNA TGCAGTGCTAAAGGCCTAGCGGGGGGGAAAGAGACCCAGTACTTC.

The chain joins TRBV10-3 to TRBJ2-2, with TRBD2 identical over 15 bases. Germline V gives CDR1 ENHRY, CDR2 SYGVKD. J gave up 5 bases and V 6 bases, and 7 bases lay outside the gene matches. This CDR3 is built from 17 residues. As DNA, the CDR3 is TGTGCCATCAGCGGGACTAGCGGGGGGCCGCGGACCGGGGAGCTGTTTTTT. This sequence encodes CAISGTSGGPRTGELFF.

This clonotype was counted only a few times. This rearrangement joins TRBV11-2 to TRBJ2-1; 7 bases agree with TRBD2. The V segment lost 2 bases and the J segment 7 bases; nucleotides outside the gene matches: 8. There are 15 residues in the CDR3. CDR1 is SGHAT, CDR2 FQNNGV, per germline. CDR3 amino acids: CASSLRGSGENEQFF. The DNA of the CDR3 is TGTGCCAGCAGCTTAAGGGGAAGCGGGGAAAATGAGCAGTTCTTC. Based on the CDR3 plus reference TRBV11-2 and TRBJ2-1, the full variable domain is EAGVAQSPRYKIIEKRQSVAFWCNPISGHATLYWYQQILGQGPKLLIQFQNNGVVDDSQLPKDRFSAERLKGVDSTLKIQPAKLEDSAVYLCASSLRGSGENEQFFGPGTRLTVL.

The CDR3 is CSARQGALLSYGYTF. Written as DNA, the CDR3 is TGCAGTGCTAGACAGGGGGCTCTATTGAGCTATGGCTACACCTTC. The chain employs TRBV20-1 and TRBJ1-2; 8 bases match TRBD1. Germline V CDR1 and CDR2: DFQATT, SNEGSKA (reference sequence). With V trimmed by 2 bases and J by 4 bases, 9 bases remained unmatched. The CDR3 is 15 residues long.

CDR3 sequence: CASSQEGSQPQHF. The CDR3 nucleotides are TGCGCCAGCAGCCAAGAGGGGTCTCAGCCCCAGCATTTT. This chain uses TRBV4-1 with TRBJ1-5; D not certain. Trimming removed 0 bases at V and 6 bases at J, with 6 bases between. The CDR3 contains 13 residues. Germline assignment: CDR1 MGHRA and CDR2 YSYEKL.

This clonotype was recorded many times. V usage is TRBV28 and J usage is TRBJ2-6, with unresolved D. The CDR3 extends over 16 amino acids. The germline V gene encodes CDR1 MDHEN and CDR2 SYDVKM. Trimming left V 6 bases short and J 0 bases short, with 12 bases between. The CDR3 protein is CASSRMDVSGANVLTF. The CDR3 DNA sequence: TGTGCCAGCAGCCGGATGGATGTCTCTGGGGCCAACGTCCTGACTTTC.

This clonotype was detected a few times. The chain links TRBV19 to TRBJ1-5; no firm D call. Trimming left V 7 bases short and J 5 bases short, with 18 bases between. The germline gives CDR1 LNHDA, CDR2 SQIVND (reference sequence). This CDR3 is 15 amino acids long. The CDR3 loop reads CASNPIRDSDQPQHF. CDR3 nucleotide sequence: TGTGCCAGTAACCCCATTAGGGATTCTGATCAGCCCCAGCATTTT.

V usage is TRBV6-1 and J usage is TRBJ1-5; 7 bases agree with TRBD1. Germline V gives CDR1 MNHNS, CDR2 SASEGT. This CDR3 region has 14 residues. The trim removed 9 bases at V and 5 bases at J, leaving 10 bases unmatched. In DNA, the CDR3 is TGTGCCAGTGATCAGGGGGTGACCTATCAGCCCCAGCATTTT. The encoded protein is CASDQGVTYQPQHF.

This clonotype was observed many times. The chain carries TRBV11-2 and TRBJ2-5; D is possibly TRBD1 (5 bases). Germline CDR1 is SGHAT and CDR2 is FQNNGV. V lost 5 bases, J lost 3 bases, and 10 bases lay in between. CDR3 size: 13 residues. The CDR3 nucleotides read TGTGCCAGCAGCCACCTGACAGAAGAGACCCAGTACTTC. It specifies CASSHLTEETQYF.

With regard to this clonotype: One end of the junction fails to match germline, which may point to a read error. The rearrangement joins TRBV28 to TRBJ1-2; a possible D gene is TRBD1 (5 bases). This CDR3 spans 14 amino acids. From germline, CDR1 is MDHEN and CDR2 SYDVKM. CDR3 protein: CASCFPGGGYGYTF. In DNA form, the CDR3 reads TGTGCCAGCTGTTTCCCCGGGGGGGGTTATGGCTACACCTTC.

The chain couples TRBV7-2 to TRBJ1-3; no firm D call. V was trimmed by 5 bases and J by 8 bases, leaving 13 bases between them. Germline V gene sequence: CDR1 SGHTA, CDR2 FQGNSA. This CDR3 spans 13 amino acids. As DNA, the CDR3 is TGTGCCAGCAGCCTAGGTGCCGGGGACACCATATATTTT. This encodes CASSLGAGDTIYF.

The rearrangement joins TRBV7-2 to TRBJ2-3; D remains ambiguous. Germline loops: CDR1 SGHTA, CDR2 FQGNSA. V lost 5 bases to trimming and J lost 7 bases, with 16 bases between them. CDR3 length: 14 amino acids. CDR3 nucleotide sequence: TGTGCCAGCAGCCAAGAGAAAAACTCGTATACGCAGTATTTT. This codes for CASSQEKNSYTQYF.

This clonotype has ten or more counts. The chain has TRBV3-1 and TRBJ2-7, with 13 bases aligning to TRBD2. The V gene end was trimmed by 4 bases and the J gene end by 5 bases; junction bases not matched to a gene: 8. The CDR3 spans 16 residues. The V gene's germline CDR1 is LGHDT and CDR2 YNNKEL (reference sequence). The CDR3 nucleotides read TGTGCCAGCAGCCCCGGACTAGCGGGAGCGGTCCACGAGCAGTACTTC. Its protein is CASSPGLAGAVHEQYF.

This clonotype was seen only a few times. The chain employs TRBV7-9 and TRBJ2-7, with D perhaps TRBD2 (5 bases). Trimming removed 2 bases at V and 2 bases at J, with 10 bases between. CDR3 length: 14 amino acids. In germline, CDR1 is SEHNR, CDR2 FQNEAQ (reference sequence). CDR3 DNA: TGTGCCAGCAGCTTAACGGGGTTCACCTACGAGCAGTACTTC. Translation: CASSLTGFTYEQYF.

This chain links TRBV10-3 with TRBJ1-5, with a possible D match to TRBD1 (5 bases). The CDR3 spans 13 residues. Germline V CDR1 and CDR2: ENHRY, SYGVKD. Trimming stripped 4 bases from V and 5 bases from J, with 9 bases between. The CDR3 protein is CAISVTADQPQHF. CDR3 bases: TGTGCCATCAGTGTGACAGCAGATCAGCCCCAGCATTTT.

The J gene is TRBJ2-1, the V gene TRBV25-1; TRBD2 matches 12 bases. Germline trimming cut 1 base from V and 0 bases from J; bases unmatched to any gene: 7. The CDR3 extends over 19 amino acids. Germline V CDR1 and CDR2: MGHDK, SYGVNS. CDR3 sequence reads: CASSESASGGVSSYNEQFF. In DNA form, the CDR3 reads TGTGCCAGCAGTGAATCGGCTAGCGGGGGGGTTAGCTCCTACAATGAGCAGTTCTTC.

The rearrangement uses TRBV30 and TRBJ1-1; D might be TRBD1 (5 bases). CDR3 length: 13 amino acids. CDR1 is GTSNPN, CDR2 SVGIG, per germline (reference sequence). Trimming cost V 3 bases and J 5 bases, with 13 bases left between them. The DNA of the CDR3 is TGTGCCTGGAGGCTCCTTGGGGGGACTGAAGCTTTCTTT. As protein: CAWRLLGGTEAFF. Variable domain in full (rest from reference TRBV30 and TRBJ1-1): SQTIHQWPATLVQPVGSPLSLECTVEGTSNPNLYWYRQAAGRGLQLLFYSVGIGQISSEVPQNLSASRPQDRQFILSSKKLLLSDSGFYLCAWRLLGGTEAFFGQGTRLTVV.

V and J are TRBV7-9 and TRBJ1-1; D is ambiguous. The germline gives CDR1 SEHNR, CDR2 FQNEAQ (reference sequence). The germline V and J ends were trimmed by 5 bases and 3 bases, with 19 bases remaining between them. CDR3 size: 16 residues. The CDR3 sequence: CASSPFRTSPHTEAFF. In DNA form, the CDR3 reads TGTGCCAGCAGCCCCTTTAGAACGTCTCCGCACACTGAAGCTTTCTTT.

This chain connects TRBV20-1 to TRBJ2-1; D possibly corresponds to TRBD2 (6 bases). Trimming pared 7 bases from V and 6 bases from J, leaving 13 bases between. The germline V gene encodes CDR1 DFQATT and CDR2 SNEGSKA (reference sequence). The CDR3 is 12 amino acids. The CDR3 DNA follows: TGCAGTGTCACGACTAGTTCCAATGAGCAGTTCTTC. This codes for CSVTTSSNEQFF.

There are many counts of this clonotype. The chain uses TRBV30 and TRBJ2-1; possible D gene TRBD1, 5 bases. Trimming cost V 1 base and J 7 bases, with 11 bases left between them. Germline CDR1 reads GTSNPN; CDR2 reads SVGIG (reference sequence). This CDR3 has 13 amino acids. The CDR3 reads CAWSGQKGNEQFF. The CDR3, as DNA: TGTGCCTGGAGTGGACAGAAGGGGAATGAGCAGTTCTTC. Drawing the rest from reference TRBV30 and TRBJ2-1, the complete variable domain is SQTIHQWPATLVQPVGSPLSLECTVEGTSNPNLYWYRQAAGRGLQLLFYSVGIGQISSEVPQNLSASRPQDRQFILSSKKLLLSDSGFYLCAWSGQKGNEQFFGPGTRLTVL.

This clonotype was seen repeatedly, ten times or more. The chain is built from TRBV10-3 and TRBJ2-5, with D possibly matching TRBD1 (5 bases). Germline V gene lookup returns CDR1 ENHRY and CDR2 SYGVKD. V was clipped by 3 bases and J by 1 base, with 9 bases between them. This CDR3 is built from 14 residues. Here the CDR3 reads CAISDQGGQETQYF. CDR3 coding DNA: TGTGCCATCAGTGACCAGGGCGGCCAAGAGACCCAGTACTTC.

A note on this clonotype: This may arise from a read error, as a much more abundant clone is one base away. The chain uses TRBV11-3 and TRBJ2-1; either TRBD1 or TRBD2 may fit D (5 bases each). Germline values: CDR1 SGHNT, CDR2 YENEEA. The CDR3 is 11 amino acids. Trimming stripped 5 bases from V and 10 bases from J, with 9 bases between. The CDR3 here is CASSQGDEQFF. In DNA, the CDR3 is TGTGCCAGCAGCCAAGGGGACGAGCAGTTCTTC.